The rows below give T cell receptor beta chains drawn from one sample of a study of T cell responses to AZD1222 COVID-19 vaccine. Measured with immunoSEQ multiplex PCR; TCRdb has only the in-frame clones, and not every one. The table lists 140,000 to 150,000 clones, 82% of them singletons. Sequencing used peripheral blood, obtained on day 0 of MenACWY control vaccination. Receptors originate from an adult in good health. CDR3s include the opening cysteine and the closing phenylalanine or tryptophan. The order of the fields is J gene, clone size, V gene, D gene, CDR3 DNA, CDR3 protein. D genes are given only for firm matches. Some rows mark clone size as missing; the rest say once, few, many or name a class of expanded clone.

>TRBJ2-6|.|TRBV19|.
TGTGCCAGTAGTCCGGCTTACTCTGGGGCCAACGTCCTGACTTTC
CASSPAYSGANVLTF
>TRBJ1-2|.|TRBV9|.
TGTGCCAGCAGTTCCTTGGGGGCGACAGAGAACTATGGCTACACCTTC
CASSSLGATENYGYTF
>TRBJ1-2|.|TRBV2|.
TGTGCCAGCACGGGGAACGACTATGGCTACACCTTC
CASTGNDYGYTF
>TRBJ2-1|few|TRBV29-1|TRBD1
TGCAGCGTTGATGGTGGACAGGGAGACAATGAGCAGTTCTTC
CSVDGGQGDNEQFF
>TRBJ1-2|.|TRBV7-9|.
TGTGCCAGCAGCTTTGAGGGGCGGTATGGCTACACCTTC
CASSFEGRYGYTF
>TRBJ2-7|.|TRBV5-4|TRBD2
TGTGCCAGCAGCCCTTCGGGTAGCGGGGTAGGATTAGGGCAGTACTTC
CASSPSGSGVGLGQYF
>TRBJ2-5|.|TRBV10-2|.
TGCGCCAGCAGTGAGACGCGACGGGCTCAAGAGACCCAGTACTTC
CASSETRRAQETQYF
>TRBJ2-6|.|TRBV5-8|TRBD1
TGTGCCAGCAGCGAGACAGGGTGGCCTGGGGCCAACGTCCTGACTTTC
CASSETGWPGANVLTF
>TRBJ1-2|.|TRBV5-1|TRBD1
TGCGCCAGCAGCTCGTTGGACAGGGAATTGGGCTACACCTTC
CASSSLDRELGYTF
>TRBJ1-3|.|TRBV28|.
TGTGCCAGCGTCTACAGCTCTGGAAACACCATATATTTT
CASVYSSGNTIYF
>TRBJ1-5|.|TRBV7-2|.
TGTGCCAGCAGCTTGGGGTATAGAGAGCCCCAGCATTTT
CASSLGYREPQHF
>TRBJ1-2|.|TRBV5-1|.
TGCGCCAGCAGCTTGGGGATAAGATATAACTATGGCTACACCTTC
CASSLGIRYNYGYTF
>TRBJ1-2|few|TRBV5-1|.
TGCGCCAGCAGCCCCGCAACAGGGAAGGCCTATGGCTACACCTTC
CASSPATGKAYGYTF
>TRBJ1-1|once|TRBV13|TRBD1
TGTGCCAGCAGCGTAGGACAGGGCATGAACACTGAAGCTTTCTTT
CASSVGQGMNTEAFF
>TRBJ2-5|.|TRBV11-1|.
TGTGCCAGCAGCTTAGAGTGGGGTTCAGAAGAGACCCAGTACTTC
CASSLEWGSEETQYF
>TRBJ1-1|.|TRBV27|.
TGTGCCAGCAGTTTATCAAGAGGCACTGAAGCTTTCTTT
CASSLSRGTEAFF
>TRBJ2-3|.|TRBV5-6|.
TGTGCCAGCAGCTTCCCGGGGGCAAGCACAGATACGCAGTATTTT
CASSFPGASTDTQYF
>TRBJ1-5|.|TRBV19|.
TGTGCCAGTAATTCCATTAATCAGCCCCAGCATTTT
CASNSINQPQHF
>TRBJ1-4|.|TRBV16|.
TGTGCCAGCAGCCACGGGGACGTCCGTGGAAAACTGTTTTTT
CASSHGDVRGKLFF
>TRBJ2-3|.|TRBV7-8|TRBD2
TGTGCCAGCAGCTTGAGGACTAGCGGGGGCCGGGGCGGCTCACAGACGCCGCAGTATTTT
CASSLRTSGGRGGSQTPQYF
>TRBJ1-3|.|TRBV18|TRBD1
TGTGCCAGCTCACCAGACAGGGGAACCCGAAACACCATATATTTT
CASSPDRGTRNTIYF
>TRBJ1-1|.|TRBV15|.
TGTGCCACCAGCAGAGCTGGGGGGAGGGCTGAAGCTTTCTTT
CATSRAGGRAEAFF
>TRBJ2-3|.|TRBV3-1/TRBV3-2|TRBD2
TGTGCCAGCAGCCAGGAACTAGCGGCACGCACAGATACGCAGTATTTT
CASSQELAARTDTQYF
>TRBJ2-6|.|TRBV5-1|.
TGCGCCAGCAGCTTGGCCTTCCCCTCTGGGGCCAACGTCCTGACTTTC
CASSLAFPSGANVLTF
>TRBJ2-2|.|TRBV27|.
TGTGCCAGCAGTTCCCGACAGGACACCGGGGAGCTGTTTTTT
CASSSRQDTGELFF
>TRBJ1-5|.|TRBV19|.
TGTGCCAGTAGTGCCCAACCAAATCTGTGGGATCAGCCCCAGCATTTT
CASSAQPNLWDQPQHF
>TRBJ1-6|.|TRBV5-1|.
TGCGCCAGCAGCTTGGATGGATCTAGCTCCTATAATTCACCCCTCCACTTT
CASSLDGSSSYNSPLHF
>TRBJ1-1|.|TRBV4-1|.
TGCGCCAGCAGGGGGACGTTGAACACTGAAGCTTTCTTT
CASRGTLNTEAFF
>TRBJ2-6|.|TRBV5-5|.
TGTGCCAGCAGCTTGACCCCAAGGATGGACACTACCTCTGGGGCCAACGTCCTGACTTTC
CASSLTPRMDTTSGANVLTF
>TRBJ2-3|.|TRBV4-1|.
TGCGCCAGCAGCCAAGGAGATGGATCCCCAGATACGCAGTATTTT
CASSQGDGSPDTQYF
>TRBJ1-2|.|TRBV10-3|.
TGTGCCATCAGTGAACTTGCCGGGACTCTATATGGCTACACCTTC
CAISELAGTLYGYTF